This entry is about one T cell receptor beta chain. Its antigen remains unknown. The data are from a study of blood T cells in healthy people across ages. Study-wide results and caveats: PBMC samples, being unsorted, prevented any conclusive comparison of naive and antigen-experienced cells. The recorded TCR beta diversity per million T cells decreased in a roughly linear manner with age.

Through a sample-barcoded 5' primer and a J-beta primer mix, a second PCR was run for roughly 6 to 12 cycles. TCRdb reanalysed the 5' RACE reads using MiXCR and keeps one entry per CDR3 protein. The table has around 800,000 distinct CDR3 sequences, about 46% seen once. Every sample yielded at least 6.5 million isolated PBMCs. Total RNA was isolated from each sample in quantities of at least 5 micrograms. Trimming removed 1 base at V and 0 bases at J, with 10 bases between. The CDR3 contains 17 residues. The germline CDR1 and CDR2 sequences are SEHNR and FQNEAQ (reference sequence). J is TRBJ2-6 and V is TRBV7-9; tentatively, D is TRBD1 (5 bases). Sequencing used blood. This clonotype was obtained from a man at least 80 years old in good health. The CDR3 sequence is CASSLGQGSSGANVLTF. DNA for the CDR3: TGTGCCAGCAGCTTAGGGCAGGGCAGCTCTGGGGCCAACGTCCTGACTTTC.